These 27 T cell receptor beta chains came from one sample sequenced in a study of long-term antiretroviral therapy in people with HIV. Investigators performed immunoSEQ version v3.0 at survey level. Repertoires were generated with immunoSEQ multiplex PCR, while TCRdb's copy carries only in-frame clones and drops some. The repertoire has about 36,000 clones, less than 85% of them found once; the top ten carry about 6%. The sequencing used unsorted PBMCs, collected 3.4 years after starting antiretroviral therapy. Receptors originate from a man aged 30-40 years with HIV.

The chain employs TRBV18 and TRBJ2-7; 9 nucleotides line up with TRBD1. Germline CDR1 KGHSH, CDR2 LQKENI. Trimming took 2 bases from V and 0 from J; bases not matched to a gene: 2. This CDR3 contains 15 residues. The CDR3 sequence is CASSPRDRVSYEQYF. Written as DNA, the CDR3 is TGTGCCAGCTCACCAAGGGACAGGGTCTCCTACGAGCAGTACTTC.

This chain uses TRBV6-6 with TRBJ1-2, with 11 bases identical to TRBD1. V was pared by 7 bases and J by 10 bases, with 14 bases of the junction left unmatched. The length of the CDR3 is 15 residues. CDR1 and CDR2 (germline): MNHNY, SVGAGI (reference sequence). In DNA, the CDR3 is TGTGCCAGCACGACCAACCGGGACAGGGGGGCGGTCTACACCTTC. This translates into CASTTNRDRGAVYTF.

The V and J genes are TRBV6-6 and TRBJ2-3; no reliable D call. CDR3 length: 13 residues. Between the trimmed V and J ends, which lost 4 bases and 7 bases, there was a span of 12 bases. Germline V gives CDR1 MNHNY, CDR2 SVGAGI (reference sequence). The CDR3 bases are TGTGCCAGCAGTTCGACCGGCCTGAATACGCAGTATTTT. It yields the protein CASSSTGLNTQYF.

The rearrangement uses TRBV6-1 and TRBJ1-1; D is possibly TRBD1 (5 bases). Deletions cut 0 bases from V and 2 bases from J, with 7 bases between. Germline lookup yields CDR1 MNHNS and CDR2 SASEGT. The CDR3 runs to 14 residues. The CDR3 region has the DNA TGTGCCAGCAGTGAAGCTGGGGGTAACACTGAAGCTTTCTTT. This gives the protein CASSEAGGNTEAFF.

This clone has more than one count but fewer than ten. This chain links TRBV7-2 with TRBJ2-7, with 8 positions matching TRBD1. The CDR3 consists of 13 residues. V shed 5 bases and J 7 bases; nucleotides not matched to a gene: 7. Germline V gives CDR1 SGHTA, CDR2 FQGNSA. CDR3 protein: CASSTRGPREQYF. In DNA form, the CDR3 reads TGTGCCAGCAGCACCAGGGGGCCGAGGGAGCAGTACTTC.

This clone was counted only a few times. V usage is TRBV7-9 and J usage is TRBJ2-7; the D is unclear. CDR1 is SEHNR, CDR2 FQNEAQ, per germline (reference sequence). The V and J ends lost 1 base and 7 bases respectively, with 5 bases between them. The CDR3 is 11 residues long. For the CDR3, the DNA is TGTGCCAGCAGCTTAGGGATTGAGCAGTACTTC. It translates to CASSLGIEQYF.

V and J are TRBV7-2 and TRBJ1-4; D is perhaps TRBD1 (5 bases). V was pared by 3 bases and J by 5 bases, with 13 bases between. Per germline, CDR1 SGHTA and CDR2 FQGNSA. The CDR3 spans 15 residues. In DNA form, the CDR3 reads TGTGCCAGCAGCTTGGTCGGGACTGCAAATGAAAAACTGTTTTTT. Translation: CASSLVGTANEKLFF.

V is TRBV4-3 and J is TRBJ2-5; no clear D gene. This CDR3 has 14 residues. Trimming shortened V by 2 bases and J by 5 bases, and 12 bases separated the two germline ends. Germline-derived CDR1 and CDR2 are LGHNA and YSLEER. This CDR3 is CASSQSRWWETQYF. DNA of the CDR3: TGCGCCAGCAGCCAATCCCGGTGGTGGGAGACCCAGTACTTC.

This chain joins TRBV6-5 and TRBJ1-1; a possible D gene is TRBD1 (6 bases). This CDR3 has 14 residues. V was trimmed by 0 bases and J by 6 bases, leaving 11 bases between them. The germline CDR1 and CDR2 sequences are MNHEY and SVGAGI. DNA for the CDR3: TGTGCCAGCAGTTACTCGATGGGGGGCCCTGAAGCTTTCTTT. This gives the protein CASSYSMGGPEAFF.

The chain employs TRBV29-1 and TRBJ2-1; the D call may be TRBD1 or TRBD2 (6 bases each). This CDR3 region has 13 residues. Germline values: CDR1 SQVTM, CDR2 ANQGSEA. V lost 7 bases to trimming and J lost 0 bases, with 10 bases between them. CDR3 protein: CSGRGASYNEQFF. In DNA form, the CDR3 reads TGCAGCGGGAGGGGGGCCTCCTACAATGAGCAGTTCTTC.

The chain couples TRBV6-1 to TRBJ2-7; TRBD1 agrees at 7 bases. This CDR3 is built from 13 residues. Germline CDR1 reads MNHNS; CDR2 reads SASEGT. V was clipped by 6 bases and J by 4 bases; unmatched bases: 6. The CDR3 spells CASSLDREYEQYF. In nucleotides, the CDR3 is TGTGCCAGCAGCCTAGACAGGGAATACGAGCAGTACTTC.

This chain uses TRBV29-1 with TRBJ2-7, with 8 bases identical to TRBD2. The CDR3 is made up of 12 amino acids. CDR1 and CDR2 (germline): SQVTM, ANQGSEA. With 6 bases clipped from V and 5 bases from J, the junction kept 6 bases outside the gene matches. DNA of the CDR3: TGCAGCGTCGCAGCGGGAGCCAACGAGCAGTACTTC. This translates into CSVAAGANEQYF.

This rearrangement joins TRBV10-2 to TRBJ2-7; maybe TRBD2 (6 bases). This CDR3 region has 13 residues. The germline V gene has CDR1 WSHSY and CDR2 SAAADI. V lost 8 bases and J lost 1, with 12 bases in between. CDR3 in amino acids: CASVGTASYEQYF. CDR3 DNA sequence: TGCGCCAGCGTGGGGACTGCTTCCTACGAGCAGTACTTC.

The CDR3 DNA follows: TGCAGCGTTGAAGCGGGGGGACTAGCGGGGAGGGACTACAATGAGCAGTTCTTC. Residues: CSVEAGGLAGRDYNEQFF. The gene calls are TRBV29-1 and TRBJ2-1, with 13 bases matching TRBD2. The CDR3 has 18 residues. Germline loops: CDR1 SQVTM, CDR2 ANQGSEA. V was pared by 1 base and J by 3 bases, with 9 bases of the junction left unmatched.

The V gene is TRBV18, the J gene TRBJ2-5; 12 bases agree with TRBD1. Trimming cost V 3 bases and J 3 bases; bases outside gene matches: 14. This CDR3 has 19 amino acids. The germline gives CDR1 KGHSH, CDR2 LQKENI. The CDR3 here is CASSPVFGTGGAREETQYF. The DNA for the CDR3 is TGTGCCAGCTCACCGGTGTTCGGGACAGGGGGCGCCCGGGAAGAGACCCAGTACTTC.

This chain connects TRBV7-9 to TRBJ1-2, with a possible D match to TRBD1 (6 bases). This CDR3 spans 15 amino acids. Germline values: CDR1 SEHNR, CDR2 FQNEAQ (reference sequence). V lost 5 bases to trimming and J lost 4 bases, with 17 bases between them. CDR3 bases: TGTGCCAGCAGCCCCTCCGGGGGGCCGAGCTATGGCTACACCTTC. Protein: CASSPSGGPSYGYTF. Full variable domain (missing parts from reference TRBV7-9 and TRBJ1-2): DTGVSQNPRHKITKRGQNVTFRCDPISEHNRLYWYRQTLGQGPEFLTYFQNEAQLEKSRLLSDRFSAERPKGSFSTLEIQRTEQGDSAMYLCASSPSGGPSYGYTFGSGTRLTVV.

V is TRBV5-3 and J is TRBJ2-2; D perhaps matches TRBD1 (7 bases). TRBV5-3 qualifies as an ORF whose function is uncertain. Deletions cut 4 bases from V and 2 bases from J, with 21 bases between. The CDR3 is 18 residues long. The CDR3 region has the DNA TGTGCCAGAAGCCATTTAGGGAGGACAGGCCTTAACACCGGGGAGCTGTTTTTT. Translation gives CARSHLGRTGLNTGELFF.

The CDR3 nucleotides are TGTGCCAGCAGCCGTCTAGCGGGAGAAGGGTACGAGCAGTACTTC. Translating gives CASSRLAGEGYEQYF. The rearrangement uses TRBV11-1 and TRBJ2-7; TRBD2 matches at 10 bases. From germline, CDR1 is SGHAT and CDR2 FQDESV (reference sequence). The CDR3 has 15 amino acids. V gave up 5 bases and J gave up 4 bases; unmatched junction bases: 8.

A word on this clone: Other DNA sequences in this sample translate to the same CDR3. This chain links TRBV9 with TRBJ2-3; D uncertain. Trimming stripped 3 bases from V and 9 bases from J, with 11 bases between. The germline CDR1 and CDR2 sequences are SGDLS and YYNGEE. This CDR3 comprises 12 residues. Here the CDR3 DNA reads TGTGCCAGCAGCGCCTCGGTAGACACGCAGTATTTT. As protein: CASSASVDTQYF.

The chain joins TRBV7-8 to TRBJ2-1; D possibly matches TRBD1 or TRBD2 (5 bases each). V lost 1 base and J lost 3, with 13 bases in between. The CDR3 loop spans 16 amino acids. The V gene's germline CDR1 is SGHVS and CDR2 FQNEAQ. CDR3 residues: CASSLGGRQGYNEQFF. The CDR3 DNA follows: TGTGCCAGCAGCTTAGGGGGACGGCAAGGCTACAATGAGCAGTTCTTC. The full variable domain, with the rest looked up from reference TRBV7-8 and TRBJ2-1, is GAGVSQSPRYKVAKRGQDVALRCDPISGHVSLFWYQQALGQGPEFLTYFQNEAQLDKSGLPSDRFFAERPEGSVSTLKIQRTQQEDSAVYLCASSLGGRQGYNEQFFGPGTRLTVL.

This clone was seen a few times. CDR3 bases: TGTGCCAGCAGCTTGTTGTCGACAGGATTATTCTCGGGGGAGCAGTACTTC. This encodes CASSLLSTGLFSGEQYF. The rearrangement joins TRBV5-6 to TRBJ2-7; tentatively, D is TRBD1 (6 bases). The CDR3 totals 17 residues. Germline V gene data show CDR1 as SGHDT and CDR2 as YYEEEE. Trimming removed 1 base from V and 7 bases from J, with 24 bases in between.

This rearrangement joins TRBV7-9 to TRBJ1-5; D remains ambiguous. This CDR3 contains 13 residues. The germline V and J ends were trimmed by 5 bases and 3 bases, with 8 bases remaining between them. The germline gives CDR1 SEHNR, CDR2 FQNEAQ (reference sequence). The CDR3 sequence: CASSHGYNQPQHF. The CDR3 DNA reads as TGTGCCAGCAGCCACGGCTACAATCAGCCCCAGCATTTT. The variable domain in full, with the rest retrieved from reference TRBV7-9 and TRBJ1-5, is DTGVSQNPRHKITKRGQNVTFRCDPISEHNRLYWYRQTLGQGPEFLTYFQNEAQLEKSRLLSDRFSAERPKGSFSTLEIQRTEQGDSAMYLCASSHGYNQPQHFGDGTRLSIL.

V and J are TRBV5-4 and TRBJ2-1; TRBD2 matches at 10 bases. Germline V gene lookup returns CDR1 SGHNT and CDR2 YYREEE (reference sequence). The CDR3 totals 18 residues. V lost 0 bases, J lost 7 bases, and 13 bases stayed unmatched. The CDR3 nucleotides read TGTGCCAGCAGCTTGGATCCAGCGGGAGGGGGCCTTTGGAATGAGCAGTTCTTC. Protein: CASSLDPAGGGLWNEQFF.

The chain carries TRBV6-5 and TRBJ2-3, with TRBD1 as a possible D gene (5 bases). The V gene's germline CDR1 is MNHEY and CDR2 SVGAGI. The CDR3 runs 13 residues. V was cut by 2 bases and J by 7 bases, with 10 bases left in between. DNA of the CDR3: TGTGCCAGCAGTTACCCAGGGAAGAATACGCAGTATTTT. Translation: CASSYPGKNTQYF.

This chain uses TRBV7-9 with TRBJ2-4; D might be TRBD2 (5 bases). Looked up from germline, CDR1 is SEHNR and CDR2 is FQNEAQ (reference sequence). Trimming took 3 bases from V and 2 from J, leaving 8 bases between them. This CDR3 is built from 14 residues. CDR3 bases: TGTGCCAGCAGCTTTGGGAGTACCAAAAACATTCAGTACTTC. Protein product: CASSFGSTKNIQYF.

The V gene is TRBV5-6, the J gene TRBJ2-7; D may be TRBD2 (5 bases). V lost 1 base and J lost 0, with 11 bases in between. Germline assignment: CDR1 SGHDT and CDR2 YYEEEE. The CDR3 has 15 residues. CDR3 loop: CASSLSGSPSYEQYF. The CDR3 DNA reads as TGTGCCAGCAGCTTGAGTGGGAGCCCCTCCTACGAGCAGTACTTC.

In DNA, the CDR3 is TGTGCCAGCAGTCAGCGGACAGCAAACTATGGCTACACCTTC. The encoded protein is CASSQRTANYGYTF. The chain couples TRBV6-5 to TRBJ1-2; possibly TRBD1 for D (6 bases). V was pared by 5 bases and J by 2 bases, with 12 bases between. This CDR3 has 14 amino acids. The germline V gene has CDR1 MNHEY and CDR2 SVGAGI.